The present entry profiles one T cell receptor (beta chain) with its context. Its antigen remains unidentified. Donors were drawn from the approximately 120-subject validation cohort, separate from the roughly 670-subject first cohort. This table comes from immunoSEQ multiplex PCR, and its TCRdb copy is limited to in-frame clones, with some not included. The profile covers around 230,000 clones, with approximately 83% appearing a single time and roughly 1.2% taken by the ten largest. The data belong to a study of cytomegalovirus exposure and HLA in healthy donors. Study-level points and caveats: The dataset shows that most TCR sequences were rare, while some public TCRs occurred in many donors.

V dropped 3 bases and J dropped 4 bases, with 6 bases sitting between them. This CDR3 comprises 12 residues. Per the germline V gene, CDR1 is LNHDA and CDR2 is SQIVND (reference sequence). The sample consisted of PBMCs. The TCR comes from a woman in her 30s in good health and CMV-seropositive. This chain uses TRBV19 with TRBJ2-5, with D uncertain. CDR3: CASSISGETQYF. The CDR3 region has the DNA TGTGCCAGTAGTATCTCAGGAGAGACCCAGTACTTC.